A single sample gave rise to the 8 T cell receptor beta chains below, sequenced in a study of blood T cell repertoires in COVID-19. Here immunoSEQ multiplex PCR was the method, and the copy in TCRdb shows in-frame clones only, minus some. The sample has about 74,000 clones; around nine tenths are singletons. Sequencing input: peripheral blood. These receptors all stem from a man aged 45-65 years with acute or convalescent COVID-19.

The chain is built from TRBV7-2 and TRBJ1-5; D might be TRBD1 (6 bases). CDR1 and CDR2 from the germline V gene are SGHTA and FQGNSA. The CDR3 extends over 14 amino acids. V lost 4 bases and J lost 6, with 13 bases in between. The CDR3 sequence is CASSYTTGFQPQHF. In DNA form, the CDR3 reads TGTGCCAGCAGCTATACCACAGGGTTTCAGCCCCAGCATTTT.

The V and J genes are TRBV18 and TRBJ2-3; 13 positions match TRBD2. Trimming cost V 6 bases and J 5 bases; bases outside gene matches: 5. In germline, CDR1 is KGHSH, CDR2 LQKENI. The CDR3 loop spans 15 amino acids. The CDR3 nucleotides read TGTGCCAGCTCGGCCGGGACTAGCGGGGAAGATACGCAGTATTTT. Translation: CASSAGTSGEDTQYF.

This chain connects TRBV18 to TRBJ1-4; 8 bases line up with TRBD1. The V segment lost 3 bases and the J segment 4 bases; nucleotides outside the gene matches: 4. CDR1 and CDR2 from the germline V gene are KGHSH and LQKENI. The CDR3 extends over 15 amino acids. The CDR3: CASSPSGQDNEKLFF. The DNA of the CDR3 is TGTGCCAGCTCACCCTCGGGACAGGATAATGAAAAACTGTTTTTT.

The chain uses TRBV19 and TRBJ1-1; TRBD1 matches at 7 bases. Germline CDR1 and CDR2: LNHDA and SQIVND (reference sequence). V was clipped by 5 bases and J by 1 base; unmatched bases: 4. The CDR3 is 14 residues long. The chain's CDR3 is CASSLSGGNTEAFF. Written as DNA, the CDR3 is TGTGCCAGTAGTCTCTCAGGGGGGAACACTGAAGCTTTCTTT.

This clone was observed once. The V gene is TRBV7-3, the J gene TRBJ2-3; perhaps TRBD2 as D (5 bases). Per germline, CDR1 SGHTA and CDR2 FQGTGA. Trimming shortened V by 5 bases and J by 0 bases, and 15 bases separated the two germline ends. There are 16 residues in the CDR3. The CDR3 protein is CASSPSGTTSTDTQYF. The CDR3 DNA is TGTGCCAGCAGCCCCAGCGGTACGACTAGCACAGATACGCAGTATTTT.

This chain links TRBV24-1 with TRBJ1-5; a weak D match, TRBD1 (6 bases). The CDR3 covers 15 residues. Trimming left V 5 bases short and J 4 bases short, with 14 bases between. Germline CDR1 reads KGHDR; CDR2 reads SFDVKD. CDR3 amino acids: CATSVGQGINQPQHF. CDR3 bases: TGTGCCACCAGTGTCGGGCAGGGGATTAATCAGCCCCAGCATTTT.

This chain joins TRBV5-1 and TRBJ1-5; no clear D gene. The germline V and J ends were trimmed by 0 bases and 3 bases, with 4 bases remaining between them. The CDR3 length is 13 residues. Germline assignment: CDR1 SGHRS and CDR2 YFSETQ. This chain's CDR3 is CASSLEHNQPQHF. The CDR3 nucleotides are TGCGCCAGCAGCTTGGAGCACAATCAGCCCCAGCATTTT.

This clone was recorded only once. This chain uses TRBV3-1 (or the pseudogene TRBV3-2) with TRBJ2-5, with 15 bases aligning to TRBD2. CDR1 and CDR2 (germline): LGHDT, YNNKEL (reference sequence). Unmatched junction bases numbered 15, after V lost 2 bases and J lost 5 bases. The CDR3 loop spans 20 amino acids. CDR3 DNA sequence: TGTGCCAGCAGCCAAAGAACAGTGTCGGGACTAGCGGGAGGATCCGAGACCCAGTACTTC. Translating it yields CASSQRTVSGLAGGSETQYF.